This T cell receptor beta chain is from a study of cytomegalovirus exposure and HLA in healthy donors. The germline V gene encodes CDR1 LNHDA and CDR2 SQIVND (reference sequence). The CDR3 extends over 13 amino acids. Trimming stripped 6 bases from V and 3 bases from J, with 12 bases between. The PCR ran on 60 Vbeta and 13 Jbeta primers. The method was immunoSEQ multiplex PCR; TCRdb's version includes in-frame clones alone and lacks a portion of them. The table has about 150,000 clones, 82% seen once. The receptor's source is a man aged 25-45 years in good health and CMV-seropositive. Sequenced input: PBMCs. V and J are TRBV19 and TRBJ2-7; D might be TRBD2 (5 bases). The CDR3 region is CASRPGNFYEQYF. CDR3 nucleotides: TGTGCCAGTAGACCGGGGAATTTCTACGAGCAGTACTTC.